Below are 27 T cell receptor beta chains sequenced from a single sample in a study of regulatory T cells in long-lasting Graves disease. Time point noted: newly diagnosed GD, antithyroid drugs for less than 3 months. The TCR library used RNA extracted from PBMCs. iRepertoire HTBI primers and Arm-PCR of CDR3 regions built TCR beta libraries. TCRdb used MiXCR to reprocess the multiplex PCR reads, holding one entry per CDR3 protein. The data show about 400,000 distinct CDR3 sequences, with around 15% seen just once and approximately 21% held by the top ten. Sequenced here: peripheral blood mononuclear cells (PBMCs), sampled at new diagnosis, from a patient treated with antithyroid drugs. The origin of the receptors is a female donor with Graves disease.

This chain connects TRBV9 to TRBJ1-4, with D perhaps TRBD1 (5 bases). The germline V gene has CDR1 SGDLS and CDR2 YYNGEE. This CDR3 comprises 13 residues. V was clipped by 4 bases and J by 8 bases, with 12 bases between them. The CDR3, as DNA: TGTGCCAGCAGCCCGGGGGGGGAAGAAAAACTGTTTTTT. Translating it yields CASSPGGEEKLFF.

This clonotype was detected many times. The J gene is TRBJ2-1, the V gene TRBV6-2 or TRBV6-3; D is undetermined. Per the germline V gene, CDR1 is MNHEY and CDR2 is SVGEGT. This CDR3 is 14 amino acids long. Between the trimmed V and J ends, which lost 3 bases and 5 bases, there was a span of 11 bases. The CDR3 protein is CASSYFRTDNEQFF. The CDR3 DNA reads as TGTGCCAGCAGTTATTTCCGAACGGACAATGAGCAGTTCTTC.

This clonotype occurred many times. This rearrangement joins TRBV28 to TRBJ2-6; TRBD2 matches at 8 bases. Losses at the gene ends were 6 bases for V and 0 bases for J; bases not matched to a gene: 4. The CDR3 length is 16 residues. The germline V gene encodes CDR1 MDHEN and CDR2 SYDVKM. CDR3 bases: TGTGCCAGCAGGGACGCGGGAGGCTCTGGGGCCAACGTCCTGACTTTC. Protein sequence: CASRDAGGSGANVLTF.

The chain links TRBV25-1 to TRBJ1-2; TRBD1 is a possible D gene (5 bases). Trimming removed 3 bases from V and 5 bases from J, with 19 bases in between. The CDR3 runs 16 residues. The germline CDR1 and CDR2 sequences are MGHDK and SYGVNS. The CDR3 protein is CASSDSRKPPGYGYTF. The CDR3 coding sequence is TGTGCCAGCAGTGACTCACGGAAACCACCAGGGTATGGCTACACCTTC.

This clonotype was seen more than once but under ten times. At one of its ends the junction is not consistent with the germline gene, which may arise from a read error. CDR3 sequence reads: CASSLGAGQYF. The CDR3 nucleotides read TGTGCCAGCAGCTTGGGGGCAGGGCAGTACTTC. The chain combines TRBV5-1 with TRBJ2-7; a possible D gene is TRBD1 (6 bases). Germline lookup yields CDR1 SGHRS and CDR2 YFSETQ. The length of the CDR3 is 11 residues.

This clonotype showed up just a few times. A much larger clone differs from this one at a single base, so this may be a read error. The chain combines TRBV27 with TRBJ2-7; D remains ambiguous. Germline CDR1 MNHEY, CDR2 SMNVEV (reference sequence). V was cut by 6 bases and J by 1 base, with 4 bases left in between. The CDR3 totals 11 residues. CDR3 nucleotides: TGTGCCAGCAGGTCATCCTACGAGCAGTACTTC. Encoded protein: CASRSSYEQYF.

The J gene is TRBJ2-3, the V gene TRBV20-1, with TRBD2 matching over 12 bases. The CDR3 is 16 residues long. Germline trimming cut 6 bases from V and 0 bases from J; bases unmatched to any gene: 7. Germline CDR1 reads DFQATT; CDR2 reads SNEGSKA (reference sequence). This CDR3 reads CSAFGLAGSSTDTQYF. The CDR3 nucleotides read TGCAGTGCCTTCGGACTAGCGGGGTCTAGCACAGATACGCAGTATTTT.

The rearrangement joins TRBV29-1 to TRBJ1-6; D is unresolved. The CDR3 consists of 11 residues. V was cut by 7 bases and J by 8 bases, with 9 bases left in between. CDR1 and CDR2 from the germline V gene are SQVTM and ANQGSEA. CDR3 bases: TGCAGCGGTGGAGAGGATTCACCCCTCCACTTT. Protein: CSGGEDSPLHF.

This clonotype occurred a few times. The chain is built from TRBV12-3 or TRBV12-4 and TRBJ2-5; no definite D call. V lost 2 bases to trimming and J lost 2 bases, with 9 bases between them. The CDR3 has 14 amino acids. The CDR3 coding sequence is TGTGCCAGCAGTTTATCGGCCAGTCAAGAGACCCAGTACTTC. It translates to CASSLSASQETQYF.

Many counts were recorded for this clonotype. The chain employs TRBV27 and TRBJ2-7; D is perhaps TRBD1 (5 bases). Germline V gives CDR1 MNHEY, CDR2 SMNVEV (reference sequence). Trimming left V 6 bases short and J 6 bases short, with 15 bases between. CDR3 length: 13 amino acids. CDR3 DNA: TGTGCCAGCAGCTCCCAGAAAGGGGCCGAGCAGTACTTC. It encodes CASSSQKGAEQYF.

This clonotype was found a few times. The chain links TRBV6-1 to TRBJ2-1, with D perhaps TRBD2 (5 bases). The CDR3 spans 12 residues. Germline CDR1 is MNHNS and CDR2 is SASEGT. The germline V and J ends were trimmed by 5 bases and 5 bases, with 7 bases remaining between them. The chain's CDR3 is CASSTGDNEQFF. The CDR3 coding sequence is TGTGCCAGCAGTACCGGGGACAATGAGCAGTTCTTC.

This clonotype was seen once. The DNA of the CDR3 is TGTGCCAGCAGCCCCGGGGGGGCTACAGATACGCAGTATTTT. Residues: CASSPGGATDTQYF. The chain is built from TRBV7-2 and TRBJ2-3, with 8 nucleotides matching TRBD2. V lost 5 bases, J lost 3 bases, and 4 bases stayed unmatched. Germline values: CDR1 SGHTA, CDR2 FQGNSA. The CDR3 runs 14 residues.

The V gene is TRBV6-1, the J gene TRBJ2-7; D might be TRBD2 (6 bases). The CDR3 covers 13 residues. Trimming removed 10 bases at V and 6 bases at J, with 19 bases between. Per the germline V gene, CDR1 is MNHNS and CDR2 is SASEGT. CDR3 sequence (DNA): TGTGCCACCACTCGGCTAGCGTCACGCGAGCAGTACTTC. Encoded protein: CATTRLASREQYF.

This chain connects TRBV6-2 or TRBV6-3 to TRBJ2-1; no clear D gene. This CDR3 has 15 residues. V was trimmed by 0 bases and J by 3 bases, leaving 9 bases between them. Germline CDR1 reads MNHEY; CDR2 reads SVGEGT. CDR3 in DNA: TGTGCCAGCAGTTACTCGAAGGGTCTCTACAATGAGCAGTTCTTC. Its protein product is CASSYSKGLYNEQFF.

This clonotype was counted ten times or more. The chain recombines TRBV29-1 with TRBJ2-3, with 8 bases identical to TRBD2. Germline CDR1 SQVTM, CDR2 ANQGSEA. CDR3 length equals 13 residues. V shed 6 bases, J shed 4 bases, and the junction held 6 bases outside the gene matches. The CDR3 coding sequence is TGCAGCGTCATACTAGCGGTGGCAGATACGCAGTATTTT. It is translated as CSVILAVADTQYF.

This clonotype occurred many times. V and J are TRBV7-9 and TRBJ2-3; D possibly corresponds to TRBD1 (5 bases). Germline V gives CDR1 SEHNR, CDR2 FQNEAQ (reference sequence). The CDR3 totals 12 residues. Trimming removed 5 bases from V and 7 bases from J, with 10 bases in between. The CDR3 nucleotides are TGTGCCAGCAGCGGGCAGGGAAATACGCAGTATTTT. Translating it yields CASSGQGNTQYF.

Here the CDR3 DNA reads TGTGCCAGCAGCCGAGGACTATACAATGAGCAGTTCTTC. Translating gives CASSRGLYNEQFF. The chain recombines TRBV7-3 with TRBJ2-1; D perhaps matches TRBD2 (6 bases). Germline V CDR1 and CDR2: SGHTA, FQGTGA. The CDR3 totals 13 residues. Trimming left V 5 bases short and J 4 bases short, with 9 bases between.

This clonotype was counted many times. The chain couples TRBV27 to TRBJ1-1; unclear D gene. Germline CDR1 and CDR2: MNHEY and SMNVEV (reference sequence). The CDR3 has 13 residues. Trimming shortened V by 3 bases and J by 1 base, and 6 bases separated the two germline ends. CDR3 nucleotide sequence: TGTGCCAGCAGTTTGTTTTCGAACACTGAAGCTTTCTTT. Encoded protein: CASSLFSNTEAFF.

This clonotype was counted at least ten times. The chain couples TRBV6-5 to TRBJ2-2, with unresolved D. V shed 2 bases and J shed 6 bases, with 4 bases lying between them. Germline lookup yields CDR1 MNHEY and CDR2 SVGAGI. CDR3 length equals 12 residues. Here the CDR3 reads CASSYGAGELFF. CDR3 nucleotides: TGTGCCAGCAGTTACGGAGCCGGGGAGCTGTTTTTT.

This clonotype came up once. The CDR3 end shows no conserved phenylalanine or tryptophan, and so a read error is likely. The J gene is TRBJ2-3, the V gene TRBV6-1; TRBD2 aligns across 12 bases. The CDR3 consists of 16 residues. CDR1 is MNHNS, CDR2 SASEGT, per germline. The CDR3 nucleotides read TGTGCCAGCAGTCAATCACTAGCGGGGGGTAGGGATATGCAGTATCTT. Its translation is CASSQSLAGGRDMQYL.

This clonotype was recorded a few times. The rearrangement joins TRBV7-6 to TRBJ1-1, with TRBD1 matching 7 bases. The CDR3 loop spans 17 amino acids. The V segment lost 5 bases and the J segment 0 bases; nucleotides outside the gene matches: 12. Germline assignment: CDR1 SGHVS and CDR2 FNYEAQ. The CDR3 sequence is CASSTRPLGQMNTEAFF. As DNA, the CDR3 is TGTGCCAGCAGCACGAGACCTCTGGGACAGATGAACACTGAAGCTTTCTTT.

Of note for this clonotype: A much larger clone differs from this one at a single base, so this may be a read error. The CDR3 ends on some other residue instead of the conserved phenylalanine or tryptophan, so this is likely a read error. This chain connects TRBV6-1 to TRBJ2-7, with TRBD1 identical over 7 bases. CDR1 and CDR2 (germline): MNHNS, SASEGT. V dropped 6 bases and J dropped 1; count of bases not matched to a gene: 12. The CDR3 extends over 16 amino acids. In nucleotides, the CDR3 is TGTGCCAGCAGACCTAACAGGGGAACATGGTCCTACGAGCAGTACCTC. It translates to CASRPNRGTWSYEQYL.

Concerning this clonotype itself: Since a far larger clone is one base different, this is likely a read error. The rearrangement joins TRBV7-6 to TRBJ1-1; D not resolved. In germline, CDR1 is SGHVS, CDR2 FNYEAQ. The CDR3 sequence is 12 residues long. CDR3 bases: TGTGCCAGCAGCCCCCTGGTCACTGGAGCTTTCTTT. Protein: CASSPLVTGAFF. Together with reference TRBV7-6 and TRBJ1-1, the CDR3 gives the full variable domain: GAGVSQSPRYKVTKRGQDVALRCDPISGHVSLYWYRQALGQGPEFLTYFNYEAQQDKSGLPNDRFSAERPEGSISTLTIQRTEQRDSAMYRCASSPLVTGAFFGQGTRLTVV.

At least ten counts were recorded for this clonotype. V is TRBV6-1 and J is TRBJ2-5, with 9 bases aligning to TRBD1. V gave up 6 bases and J gave up 6 bases; unmatched junction bases: 8. Germline CDR1 is MNHNS and CDR2 is SASEGT. The CDR3 has 14 residues. The CDR3 sequence is CASSLQGAVKTQYF. Written as DNA, the CDR3 is TGTGCCAGCAGCCTACAGGGGGCGGTGAAGACCCAGTACTTC.

This clonotype has at least ten counts. The genes are TRBV15 and TRBJ2-7; 7 bases map to TRBD1. V shed 3 bases, J shed 4 bases, and the junction held 6 bases outside the gene matches. This CDR3 spans 14 amino acids. Germline lookup yields CDR1 LNHNV and CDR2 YYDKDF (reference sequence). The CDR3 is CATSRRQGKYEQYF. CDR3 bases: TGTGCCACCAGCAGGAGACAGGGAAAGTACGAGCAGTACTTC.

The J gene is TRBJ2-2, the V gene TRBV12-3 or TRBV12-4; D possibly corresponds to TRBD1 (6 bases). This CDR3 comprises 14 residues. V lost 4 bases and J 6 bases, leaving 12 bases between the germline ends. The CDR3 DNA sequence: TGTGCCAGCAGTTCCGGTGGGGGCTCCGGGGAGCTGTTTTTT. This translates into CASSSGGGSGELFF.

Note on this clonotype: Just one base apart from a much larger clone, this may be a read error. The chain is built from TRBV4-2 and TRBJ1-2; 9 bases map to TRBD1. This CDR3 has 15 amino acids. CDR1 LGHNA and CDR2 YNFKEQ come from the germline V gene. CDR3 in amino acids: CANSQMDRGDYGYTF. The CDR3 region has the DNA TGTGCCAACAGCCAAATGGACAGGGGTGACTATGGCTACACCTTC.